This is a list of T cell receptor beta chains from one sample in a study of blood T cell repertoires in COVID-19. TCRdb's copy holds only in-frame clones and misses some; the assay was immunoSEQ multiplex PCR. Counted here are roughly 380,000 clones, around nine tenths occurring once; the ten biggest clones make up just under 4%. Sequencing used peripheral blood. These TCRs come from an older woman with COVID-19, enrolled during active disease. Each CDR3 is given with its conserved first and last residue. The D gene is left open where the match is weak. For some rows the clone size is stated as once, few or many, or as a class when expanded; others skip it.

>TRBJ1-2|TRBV12-3/TRBV12-4|NA|NA
TGTGCCAGCAGTTTTAGGCAGGACTATGGCTACACCTTC
CASSFRQDYGYTF
>TRBJ2-2|TRBV14|once|NA
TGTGCCAGCAGCGGACAGCGAACCGGGGAGCTGTTTTTT
CASSGQRTGELFF
>TRBJ2-7|TRBV5-1|NA|TRBD2
TGCGCCAGCAGCCAGAGCGGGGGAACCTACGAGCAGTACTTC
CASSQSGGTYEQYF
>TRBJ2-7|TRBV7-2|NA|TRBD1
TGTGCCAGCAGCCGGAACAGGGGGCCATACGAGCAGTACTTC
CASSRNRGPYEQYF
>TRBJ1-1|TRBV19|few|NA
TGTGCCAGTAGTATCGGATTCGTCGCGGGGGCTTTCTTT
CASSIGFVAGAFF
>TRBJ1-1|TRBV6-1|NA|NA
TGTGCCAGCAGTGAAAGGACAGCGAACACTGAAGCTTTCTTT
CASSERTANTEAFF
>TRBJ1-2|TRBV2|NA|NA
TGTGCCAGCAGTGAAGCCCCGGGACACCCTGGCTACACCTTC
CASSEAPGHPGYTF
>TRBJ1-1|TRBV28|few|NA
TGTGCCAGCAGTTGGGTAACCGGGGCTGAAGCTTTCTTT
CASSWVTGAEAFF
>TRBJ1-5|TRBV19|few|TRBD1
TGTGCCACCAACCGGGACAGGAATCAGCCCCAGCATTTT
CATNRDRNQPQHF
>TRBJ2-5|TRBV2|NA|TRBD2
TGTGCCAGCAGTGAGCCGGGACTAGCGGCAGAGACCCAGTACTTC
CASSEPGLAAETQYF
>TRBJ1-6|TRBV5-1|NA|NA
TGCGCCAGCAGCTTGGCCTCAGGGTCAGATAATTCACCCCTCCACTTT
CASSLASGSDNSPLHF
>TRBJ1-2|TRBV6-5|NA|NA
TGTGCCAGCAGTTACCCGCCGGGTTGGGGCTACACCTTC
CASSYPPGWGYTF
>TRBJ2-7|TRBV9|NA|TRBD1
TGTGCCAGCAGCGTAACCGCGACAGGGCCCTACGAGCAGTACTTC
CASSVTATGPYEQYF
>TRBJ1-2|TRBV5-5|NA|NA
TGTGCCAGCAGCTTGCCACCTACTCGGGACTACACCTTC
CASSLPPTRDYTF
>TRBJ2-2|TRBV30|NA|TRBD2
TGTGCCTGGACTACTAGCGGGGGCCACACCGGGGAGCTGTTTTTT
CAWTTSGGHTGELFF
>TRBJ1-2|TRBV7-9|NA|TRBD1
TGTGCCAGCAGCCGACAGGGATCCCACTATGGCTACACCTTC
CASSRQGSHYGYTF
>TRBJ1-4|TRBV30|NA|NA
TGTGCCTGTACCGGCCGAAGAGGGTATGAAAAACTGTTTTTT
CACTGRRGYEKLFF
>TRBJ1-1|TRBV5-6|NA|NA
TGTGCCAGCAGCTCCCGGGGTGAAGCTTTCTTT
CASSSRGEAFF
>TRBJ1-2|TRBV18|NA|TRBD1
TGTGCCAGCTCACGATCGGGACAGGGGGGTTCTAACTATGGCTACACCTTC
CASSRSGQGGSNYGYTF
>TRBJ2-1|TRBV28|NA|NA
TGTGCCAGCAGTTCCCCGAGCTCCTACAATGAGCAGTTCTTC
CASSSPSSYNEQFF
>TRBJ2-7|TRBV7-2|many|NA
TGTGCCAGCAGCTTAAGCAGGGACACCTACGAGCAGTACTTC
CASSLSRDTYEQYF
>TRBJ1-2|TRBV6-5|NA|TRBD1
TGTGCCAGCAGTTCACCGGGACAGGGGGATAATGGCTACACCTTC
CASSSPGQGDNGYTF
>TRBJ1-6|TRBV2|NA|NA
TGTGCCAGCATGGCAGGGGTCAATTCACCCCTCCACTTT
CASMAGVNSPLHF
>TRBJ1-1|TRBV19|NA|NA
TGTGCCAGTAGTACCCTCACGACAGGCTGGGCGGCCGAAGCTTTCTTT
CASSTLTTGWAAEAFF
>TRBJ2-7|TRBV3-1/TRBV3-2|many|NA
TGTGCCAGCAGCCAAGATTCCCAGTCCTACGAGCAGTACTTC
CASSQDSQSYEQYF
>TRBJ2-7|TRBV5-1|NA|TRBD2
TGCGCCAGCAGCCCGGAAGCGGGGGGAGCGTACGAGCAGTACTTC
CASSPEAGGAYEQYF
>TRBJ1-2|TRBV19|NA|TRBD1
TGTGCCAGTAGTATTGTACAGGGGGGCTACACCTTC
CASSIVQGGYTF
>TRBJ2-7|TRBV7-9|NA|TRBD1
TGTGCCAGCAGCTCTCCGGGGACAGGAAACTCCTACGAGCAGTACTTC
CASSSPGTGNSYEQYF
>TRBJ1-5|TRBV12-3/TRBV12-4|NA|NA
TGTGCCAGCAGTTTATCGGGACAGCCCCAGCATTTT
CASSLSGQPQHF
>TRBJ2-2|TRBV7-3|few|NA
TGTGCCAGCAGCTTAAATAGCGGTCACACCGGGGAGCTGTTTTTT
CASSLNSGHTGELFF
>TRBJ2-1|TRBV7-9|few|NA
TGTGCCAGCAGCCCGCATTGGACTACCCCTTCCTACAATGAGCAGTTCTTC
CASSPHWTTPSYNEQFF